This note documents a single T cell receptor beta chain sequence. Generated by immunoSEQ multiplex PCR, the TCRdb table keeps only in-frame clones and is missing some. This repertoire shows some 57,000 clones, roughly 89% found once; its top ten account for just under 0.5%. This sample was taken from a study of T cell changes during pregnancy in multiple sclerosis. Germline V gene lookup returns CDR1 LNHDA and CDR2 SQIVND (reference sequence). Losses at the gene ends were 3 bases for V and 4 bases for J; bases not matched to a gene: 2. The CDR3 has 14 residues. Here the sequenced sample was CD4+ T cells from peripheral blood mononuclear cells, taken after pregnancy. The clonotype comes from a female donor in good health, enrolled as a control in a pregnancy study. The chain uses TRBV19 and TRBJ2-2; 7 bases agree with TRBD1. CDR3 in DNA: TGTGCCAGTAGTATCGACAGGGTCACCGGGGAGCTGTTTTTT. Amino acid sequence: CASSIDRVTGELFF.